A selection of T cell receptor beta chains follows, all from one sample in a study of cytomegalovirus exposure and HLA in healthy donors. The data were produced by immunoSEQ multiplex PCR, yet TCRdb's version contains in-frame clones alone and is incomplete. This table has roughly 330,000 clones, 87% appearing once. Sequenced input: PBMCs. Source of these receptors: a woman between 25 and 40 years old in good health and CMV-seropositive. Each CDR3 is given with its conserved first and last residue. D genes are given only for firm matches. Where a row states a size, it is once, few, many or the class of an expanded clone; other rows omit it.

cdr3_aa,cdr3_nt,d_call,v_call,clone_size,j_call,cdr3_length
CASSPPRGSPLHF,TGTGCCAGCAGCCCTCCCCGCGGGTCACCCCTCCACTTT,.,TRBV4-2,.,TRBJ1-6,13
CASSINQANEKLFF,TGTGCCAGCAGCATAAATCAGGCTAATGAAAAACTGTTTTTT,.,TRBV7-2,.,TRBJ1-4,14
CASSQDRFPGGYNSPLHF,TGTGCCAGCAGCCAAGATCGGTTTCCGGGGGGCTATAATTCACCCCTCCACTTT,.,TRBV14,.,TRBJ1-6,18
CAWPMSQGPQYF,TGTGCCTGGCCCATGAGTCAGGGACCCCAGTACTTC,.,TRBV30,.,TRBJ2-5,12
CASSLNSLGDTEAFF,TGCGCCAGCAGCTTGAACTCTCTGGGGGACACTGAAGCTTTCTTT,.,TRBV5-1,.,TRBJ1-1,15
CASSLLVAGELFF,TGCGCCAGCAGCTTGTTAGTGGCCGGGGAGCTGTTTTTT,.,TRBV5-1,.,TRBJ2-2,13
CASSLAKRGEVQETQYF,TGTGCCAGCAGCTTAGCGAAGCGGGGGGAGGTCCAAGAGACCCAGTACTTC,TRBD2,TRBV7-9,.,TRBJ2-5,17
CASSLEGAGGTEAFF,TGCGCCAGCAGCCTGGAGGGAGCAGGGGGGACTGAAGCTTTCTTT,TRBD1,TRBV5-1,.,TRBJ1-1,15
CASSSGISYEQYF,TGTGCCAGCTCTAGCGGGATTTCCTACGAGCAGTACTTC,TRBD2,TRBV5-5,.,TRBJ2-7,13
CASSSQGARGNYGYTF,TGTGCCAGCAGTTCCCAGGGGGCGAGAGGGAACTATGGCTACACCTTC,TRBD1,TRBV6-5,.,TRBJ1-2,16
CASSTGGETQYF,TGTGCCAGCAGTACAGGGGGGGAGACCCAGTACTTC,TRBD1,TRBV28,.,TRBJ2-5,12
CASRGVVGQPQHF,TGTGCCAGCAGGGGGGTAGTTGGTCAGCCCCAGCATTTT,.,TRBV28,.,TRBJ1-5,13
CASSTKREALNTEAFF,TGTGCCAGCAGTACCAAAAGGGAGGCGTTGAACACTGAAGCTTTCTTT,.,TRBV28,.,TRBJ1-1,16
CASSFSGEQFF,TGTGCCAGCAGCTTTAGCGGCGAGCAGTTCTTC,.,TRBV7-6,.,TRBJ2-1,11
CASRRRTGELFF,TGTGCCAGCAGGCGGCGCACCGGGGAGCTGTTTTTT,.,TRBV27,once,TRBJ2-2,12
CATSRETGGSYGYTF,TGTGCCACCAGCAGAGAGACAGGGGGATCCTATGGCTACACCTTC,TRBD1,TRBV15,few,TRBJ1-2,15
CASSRDRAHQETQYF,TGTGCCAGCAGTAGGGACAGGGCACACCAAGAGACCCAGTACTTC,TRBD1,TRBV2,many,TRBJ2-5,15